This TCR beta chain was recorded in a study of graft-versus-host responses after intestinal transplantation. Overall study: Recipients underwent multivisceral, liver-intestinal, or isolated intestinal transplants. The recipients all started with anti-thymocyte globulin induction and then took tacrolimus and steroids for 3 to 4 years.

The protocol was immunoSEQ multiplex PCR, while the TCRdb copy is restricted to in-frame clones and leaves out a portion. Of around 97,000 clones in the sample, over 85% were seen once. Study outcomes and limitations: Subjects displaying graft-donor T cell macrochimerism possessed elevated graft-versus-host to host-versus-graft clonal ratios inside allografts. The highest levels of circulating GvH clones went along with early declines in HvG clones after transplant.

A note on this clone: Its antigen is currently unknown.

The CDR3 extends over 13 amino acids. Trimming pared 4 bases from V and 6 bases from J, leaving 13 bases between. The germline V gene encodes CDR1 SGDLS and CDR2 YYNGEE. Sample: unstimulated CD8+ T cells sorted from spleen or lymph node cells, taken before intestinal transplant. The sequence was obtained from a human donor who received an intestinal transplant. The V gene is TRBV9, the J gene TRBJ1-2; no clear D gene. The CDR3 loop is CASSPPPGHGYTF. The CDR3 DNA follows: TGTGCCAGCAGCCCGCCCCCCGGGCATGGCTACACCTTC.